The following is a TCR beta chain sequence with its context. Both 60 Vbeta primers and 13 Jbeta primers went into the PCR. TCRdb's copy holds only in-frame clones and misses some; the assay was immunoSEQ multiplex PCR. Among fewer than 110,000 clones listed, 60% to 75% were seen once. Germline CDR1 reads SGHTA; CDR2 reads FQGNSA. This CDR3 spans 15 amino acids. V gave up 2 bases and J gave up 0 bases, with 10 bases separating them. This specimen comes from a study of cytomegalovirus exposure and HLA in healthy donors. The overall study: In an earlier analysis, approximately 120 million unique TCR beta sequences were found from about 180 million T cells.

Participants comprised healthy donors of bone marrow. There were likely unrecorded immune exposures, though donors were nominally healthy when sampled. This chain links TRBV7-2 with TRBJ1-1; D not certain. Source material: PBMCs. This sequence was found in a woman aged 40 to 49 in good health and CMV-seronegative. Here the CDR3 DNA reads TGTGCCAGCAGCTTAAGGTACAGCATGAACACTGAAGCTTTCTTT. Translated: CASSLRYSMNTEAFF.